This T cell receptor beta chain was obtained from a study of beta chain features in type 1 diabetes listed by TCRdb under 2018. Background for the entire study: No differences in mean age, gender distribution, total cell number or subset yield were found between patients and healthy donors. A total of 90 million to 130 million sorted cells were examined across all samples, and a strong correlation was observed between cell number per subset and RNA yield. In the study, recently diagnosed type 1 diabetes patients and matched healthy donors were compared on the TCRB repertoires of their sorted circulating CD4+ T cell subsets. Whereas all 28 donors provided naive and central memory subsets, regulatory and stem cell-like memory subsets were isolated from just 8 patients and roughly 8 healthy donors. Study-level results and caveats: Type 1 diabetes patients showed a moderate but significant shortening of TCRB CDR3 length in all four CD4+ subsets. Patients with type 1 diabetes made fewer insertions and deleted more nucleotides at VDJ recombination sites, implying thymic rearrangement abnormalities. Shorter templates might be favored by PCR, yet because patient and control samples were amplified and corrected together, any such skew would affect both groups equally. Because cDNA rather than genomic DNA was sequenced, highly expressing activated cells could have been over-represented, although no difference in activation and CD3 levels was found between groups. Naive, central memory and regulatory TCRB repertoires appeared to be more similar among patients than among healthy donors. HLA sub-analyses involved small numbers of individuals, so any influence of HLA type on TCRB rearrangement remained unresolved.

The CDR3 measures 16 amino acids from cysteine to phenylalanine. Of all the DNA, just the CDR3 is kept, 48 bases in frame from base 1. The junction shows trimming of 5 bases on V and 6 bases on J, and the gene matches do not reach 11 bases of it. The germline V gene supplies CDR1 SGHAT and CDR2 FQNNGV. This clone was counted only a few times. The specificity of this receptor is unknown. Base quality data are lacking; no much larger clone is found one base away. The High Capacity cDNA Reverse Transcription Kit was used to reverse transcribe all of the isolated RNA, meaning that expressed TCRB transcripts were what got sequenced. Deep immunoSEQ sequencing was performed on naive, central memory and regulatory T cell samples, with an average of about 3.6 million total reads per sample. Sorted cells were lysed in RLT buffer and RNA was extracted with DNase-treated RNeasy Micro or Mini kits, depending on cell number. Each cell subset was processed on its own to prevent cross-contamination, while patient and healthy donor samples were processed together. Using the immunoSEQ multiplex PCR, TCRB sequences were amplified from cDNA into 87-bp fragments spanning the CDR3 region. Amplicons were sequenced on the Illumina HiSeq platform. Per the authors' processing: PCR bias was computationally corrected using synthetic template baselines, reads within Hamming distance 2 were collapsed, and singletons that could not be merged were discarded. Reads were aligned against IMGT to assign V, D and J genes, CDR3 length and insertions or deletions at six rearrangement sites. Within each subset, clonotype counts were normalized to sorted cell number, and only after that were true diversity and Gini coefficients computed with the tcR R package. Repertoire sharing was quantified using the overlap coefficient calculated on TCRB nucleotide sequences. In its TCRdb copy, this immuneACCESS table keeps in-frame sequences only and misses some clones. Where compared with another copy, unresolved V genes explain less than half of these, and the others have no known cause. The DNA was the basis for D and trimming; V, J and clone size are from that table. This sample is represented by roughly 300,000 clones; roughly 8% of them were singletons. Together, the top ten hold 0.44% of the sample.

Each donor gave one peripheral blood draw, averaging approximately 0.12 L, which was collected into heparinised tubes. Naive, central memory, regulatory and stem cell-like memory CD4+ T cells were sorted on a BD FACSAria II using a panel including CD45RO, CCR7, CD25, CD127, CD95 and CD27. A purity above 98% was achieved for all sorted populations. Right away, PBMCs were isolated by Lymphoprep density gradient centrifugation and were stained directly, with no culture step. To minimize batch effects, samples were stained and sorted in pairs, one healthy donor with one patient per experiment. Sequencing used central memory CD4+ T cells from blood. The receptor's source is a woman aged 18-29 years in good health. The sequence joins TRBV11-2 to TRBJ2-3; the central 10 bases match TRBD2. At the DNA level, the sequence is TGTGCCAGCAGCCCACCTAGCGGGAGCCTAAGGGATACGCAGTATTTT. Its translation is CASSPPSGSLRDTQYF.